These 7 T cell receptor beta chains were sequenced from one sample in a study of T cells in Graves' hyperthyroidism and ophthalmopathy. It was RNA transcripts that yielded the amplified TCR beta CDR3 regions. The TCR CDR3 first-round RT-PCR relied on the HTBI primer set. One entry per CDR3 protein results from TCRdb running MiXCR on the multiplex PCR reads. The table lists about 410,000 distinct CDR3 sequences, approximately 14% of them singletons. Material: blood. The receptors come from a man aged 18 to 30 with Graves' ophthalmopathy.

CDR3 in amino acids: CASSGRGGGSSTDTQYF. The CDR3 DNA sequence: TGTGCCAGCAGCGGAAGGGGGGGAGGGTCTAGCACAGATACGCAGTATTTT. This rearrangement joins TRBV9 to TRBJ2-3; tentatively, D is TRBD2 (7 bases). The CDR3 extends over 17 amino acids. Germline V gene sequence: CDR1 SGDLS, CDR2 YYNGEE. Trimming took 3 bases from V and 0 from J, leaving 17 bases between them.

This clonotype was seen at least ten times. The rearrangement uses TRBV15 and TRBJ2-5; D gene uncertain. The length of the CDR3 is 14 residues. Trimming shortened V by 0 bases and J by 0 bases, and 5 bases separated the two germline ends. Looked up from germline, CDR1 is LNHNV and CDR2 is YYDKDF (reference sequence). This CDR3 reads CATSRDKDQETQYF. For the CDR3, the DNA is TGTGCCACCAGCAGAGATAAAGACCAAGAGACCCAGTACTTC.

This clonotype was seen at least ten times. J is TRBJ2-1 and V is TRBV7-9; 7 bases fit TRBD1. V lost 0 bases to trimming and J lost 6 bases; unmatched junction nucleotides: 5. Looked up from germline, CDR1 is SEHNR and CDR2 is FQNEAQ (reference sequence). CDR3 length equals 15 residues. This CDR3 reads CASSLAKAGGNEQFF. The CDR3 DNA is TGTGCCAGCAGCTTAGCAAAGGCAGGGGGCAATGAGCAGTTCTTC.

This clonotype was seen many times. The chain joins TRBV18 to TRBJ1-2, with TRBD1 matching over 9 bases. CDR1 KGHSH and CDR2 LQKENI come from the germline V gene. After removal of 4 bases from V and 4 bases from J, the junction contained 1 base not matched to a gene. The CDR3 runs to 13 residues. The CDR3 sequence is CASSRDRVYGYTF. The CDR3 DNA is TGTGCCAGCTCACGGGACAGGGTCTATGGCTACACCTTC.

The table lists this clonotype with a few counts. This CDR3 reads CASSVGGEQYF. The DNA of the CDR3 is TGTGCCAGCAGCGTAGGGGGCGAGCAGTACTTC. The chain joins TRBV9 to TRBJ2-7; D uncertain. In germline, CDR1 is SGDLS, CDR2 YYNGEE. The CDR3 length is 11 residues. V was pared by 0 bases and J by 6 bases, with 4 bases between. The full variable domain, rest sourced from reference TRBV9 and TRBJ2-7, is DSGVTQTPKHLITATGQRVTLRCSPRSGDLSVYWYQQSLDQGLQFLIQYYNGEERAKGNILERFSAQQFPDLHSELNLSSLELGDSALYFCASSVGGEQYFGPGTRLTVT.

This clonotype was seen repeatedly, ten times or more. The rearrangement joins TRBV11-3 to TRBJ2-5, with TRBD2 matching 11 bases. Trimming removed 0 bases from V and 6 bases from J; junction bases left unmatched: 12. Germline V gene lookup returns CDR1 SGHNT and CDR2 YENEEA. The CDR3 spans 18 residues. CDR3 in DNA: TGTGCCAGCAGCTTAGAAACGACTAGCGGGGTCAGAGTCAAGACCCAGTACTTC. It codes for CASSLETTSGVRVKTQYF.

In this sample, this clonotype turned up many times. The chain uses TRBV10-3 and TRBJ1-1, with D perhaps TRBD1 (6 bases). This CDR3 has 16 amino acids. Germline CDR1 is ENHRY and CDR2 is SYGVKD. V was clipped by 6 bases and J by 0 bases, with 17 bases between them. CDR3 bases: TGTGCCATCAGCCGAGGGCAGGGGCTGATGAACACTGAAGCTTTCTTT. Protein sequence: CAISRGQGLMNTEAFF.